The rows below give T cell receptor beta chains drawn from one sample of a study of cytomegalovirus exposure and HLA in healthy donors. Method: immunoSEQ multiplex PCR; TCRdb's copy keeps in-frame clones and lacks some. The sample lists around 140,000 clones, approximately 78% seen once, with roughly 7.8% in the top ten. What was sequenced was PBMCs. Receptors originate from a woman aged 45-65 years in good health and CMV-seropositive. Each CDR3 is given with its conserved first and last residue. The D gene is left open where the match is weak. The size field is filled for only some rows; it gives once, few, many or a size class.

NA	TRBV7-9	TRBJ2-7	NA	TGTGCCAGCAGCGATGCGTACGAGCAGTACTTC	CASSDAYEQYF
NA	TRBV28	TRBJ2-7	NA	TGTGCCAGCAGCCCGAGACAGACAGTATTTTGGAAGCAGTACTTC	CASSPRQTVFWKQYF
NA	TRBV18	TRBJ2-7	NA	TGTGCCAGCTCACCCTTTAGGCAGGGGCCGAGCTCCTACGAGCAGTACTTC	CASSPFRQGPSSYEQYF
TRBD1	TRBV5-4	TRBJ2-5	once	TGTGCCAGCAGCTGGACAGGGAGGGAGACCCAGTACTTC	CASSWTGRETQYF
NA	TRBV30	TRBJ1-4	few	TGTGCCTGGAATGGTGGATTTAAGGAGAATGAAAAACTGTTTTTT	CAWNGGFKENEKLFF
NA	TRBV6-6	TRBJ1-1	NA	TGTGCCAGCAGTTACGCGATGAACACTGAAGCTTTCTTT	CASSYAMNTEAFF
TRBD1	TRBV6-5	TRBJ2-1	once	TGTGCCAGCAGTTACTCTGTCGGGACAGGAAGCGAGCAGTTCTTC	CASSYSVGTGSEQFF
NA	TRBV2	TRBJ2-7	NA	TGTGCCAGCACTCAGGACGGAGGCAATTCCTACGAGCAGTACTTC	CASTQDGGNSYEQYF
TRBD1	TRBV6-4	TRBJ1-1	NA	TGTGCCAGCCGGGATTGGGACAGGGGCACTGAAGCTTTCTTT	CASRDWDRGTEAFF
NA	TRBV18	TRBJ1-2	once	TGTGCCAGCTCACCAGTAGATGTGCCTAACTATGGCTACACCTTC	CASSPVDVPNYGYTF
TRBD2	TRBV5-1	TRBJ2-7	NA	TGCGCCAGCAGCTTCACTAGCGGGAGGGGGAGGGACGAGCAGTACTTC	CASSFTSGRGRDEQYF
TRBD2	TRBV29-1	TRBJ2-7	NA	TGCAGCGTAAGGGGGAAACCGAGCGGGAGGGATTTCTACGAGCAGTACTTC	CSVRGKPSGRDFYEQYF
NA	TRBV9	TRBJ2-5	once	TGTGCCAGCAGCATAGCGGTTCAAGAGACCCAGTACTTC	CASSIAVQETQYF
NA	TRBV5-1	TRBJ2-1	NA	TGCGCCAGCAGCTACCCAGAGGAGGGGTGGGAGCAGTTCTTC	CASSYPEEGWEQFF
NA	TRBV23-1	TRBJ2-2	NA	TGCGCCAGCAGTCAATCGTCAGGGGAGTCGGGCACCGGGGAGCTGTTTTTT	CASSQSSGESGTGELFF
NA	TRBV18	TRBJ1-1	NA	TGTGCCAGCTCCCCCAGCAGGCCTATCACTGAAGCTTTCTTT	CASSPSRPITEAFF
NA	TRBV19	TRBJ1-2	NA	TGTGCCAGTAAATCCCGGGACTTAGGGGCCTATGGCTACACCTTC	CASKSRDLGAYGYTF
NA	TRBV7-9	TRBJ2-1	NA	TGTTCCAGCAGCTTAGTCGTGTATGATGAGCAGTTCTTC	CSSSLVVYDEQFF
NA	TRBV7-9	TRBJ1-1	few	TGTGCCAGCAGCCCTGGGACTCTCGAAGCTTTCTTT	CASSPGTLEAFF
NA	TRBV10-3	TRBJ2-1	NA	TGTGCCATCAGTATGACAACTTACAATGAGCAGTTCTTC	CAISMTTYNEQFF
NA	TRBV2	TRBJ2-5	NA	TGTGCCAGCATCTTTGACAGAAGAAAGACCCAGTACTTC	CASIFDRRKTQYF
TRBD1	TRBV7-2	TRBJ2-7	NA	TGTGCCAGCAGCTACCGACAGGGGGCCGGGGAGCAGTACTTC	CASSYRQGAGEQYF
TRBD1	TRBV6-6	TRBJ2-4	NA	TGTGCCAGCAGGAGACAGGGGGCCTTTGACATTCAGTACTTC	CASRRQGAFDIQYF
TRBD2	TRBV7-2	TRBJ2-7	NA	TGTGCCAGCAGCCGCCTAAGGGCTAGCGGGGGGTACGAGCAGTACTTC	CASSRLRASGGYEQYF
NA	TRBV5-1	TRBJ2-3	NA	TGCGCCAGCAGCTTGGGAGCGCAGGGTAACACAGATACGCAGTATTTT	CASSLGAQGNTDTQYF
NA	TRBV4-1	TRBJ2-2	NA	TGCGCCAGCAGCCAGGGTGGAGTTAACACCGGGGAGCTGTTTTTT	CASSQGGVNTGELFF
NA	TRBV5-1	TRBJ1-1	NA	TGCGCCAGCAGCCGCGGAGCGAACACTGAAGCTTTCTTT	CASSRGANTEAFF
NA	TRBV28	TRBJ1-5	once	TGTGCCAGCAGTTCCCCGACACATAGCAATCAGCCCCAGCATTTT	CASSSPTHSNQPQHF
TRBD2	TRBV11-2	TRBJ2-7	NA	TGTGCCAGCAGCTTAGCCCGGAGCGGGAGTACTTACGAGCAGTACTTC	CASSLARSGSTYEQYF
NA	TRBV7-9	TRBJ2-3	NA	TGTGCCAGCAGCCACACAGGGACCAACTTTCCCGCGGATACGCAGTATTTT	CASSHTGTNFPADTQYF